This record concerns one T cell receptor beta chain sequence. This record belongs to a study of shared clonotypes between healthy human individuals. Clones were sequenced by immunoSEQ multiplex PCR, and TCRdb holds only the in-frame ones, with some missing. Here the sample spans around 2,000,000 clones, around 96% being singletons. In the naive CD8 group, cells lacked CD45RO and were positively selected for CCR7, so terminally differentiated effector memory CD45RA+ cells were left out. This sequence was found in a man younger than 35 in good health. The sample comprised naive CD8+ T cells sorted from blood.

For the CDR3, the DNA is TGTGCCAGCAGCTTGCTGCGTTTTGAGGGAACCCTCAACTATGGCTACACCTTC. Amino acids: CASSLLRFEGTLNYGYTF. V usage is TRBV13 and J usage is TRBJ1-2, with unresolved D. Germline V lookup: CDR1 PRHDT, CDR2 FYEKMQ (reference sequence). The CDR3 totals 18 residues. V lost 3 bases to trimming and J lost 2 bases, with 22 bases between them.